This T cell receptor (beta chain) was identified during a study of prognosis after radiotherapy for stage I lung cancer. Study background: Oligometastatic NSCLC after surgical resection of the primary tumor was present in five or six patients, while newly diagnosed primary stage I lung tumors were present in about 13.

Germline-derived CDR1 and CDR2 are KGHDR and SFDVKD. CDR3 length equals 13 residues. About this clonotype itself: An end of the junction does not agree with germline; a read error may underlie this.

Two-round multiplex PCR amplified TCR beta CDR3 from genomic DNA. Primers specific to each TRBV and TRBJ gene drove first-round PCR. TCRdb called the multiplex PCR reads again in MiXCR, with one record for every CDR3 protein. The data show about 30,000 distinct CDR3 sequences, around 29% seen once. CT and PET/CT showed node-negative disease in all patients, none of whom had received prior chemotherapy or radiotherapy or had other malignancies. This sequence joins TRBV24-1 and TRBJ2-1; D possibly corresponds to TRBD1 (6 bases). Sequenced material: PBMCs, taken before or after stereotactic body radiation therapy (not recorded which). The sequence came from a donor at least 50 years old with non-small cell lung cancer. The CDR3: CATSRGSYNERFF. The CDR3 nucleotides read TGTGCCACCAGCAGGGGTTCCTACAATGAGCGGTTCTTC.